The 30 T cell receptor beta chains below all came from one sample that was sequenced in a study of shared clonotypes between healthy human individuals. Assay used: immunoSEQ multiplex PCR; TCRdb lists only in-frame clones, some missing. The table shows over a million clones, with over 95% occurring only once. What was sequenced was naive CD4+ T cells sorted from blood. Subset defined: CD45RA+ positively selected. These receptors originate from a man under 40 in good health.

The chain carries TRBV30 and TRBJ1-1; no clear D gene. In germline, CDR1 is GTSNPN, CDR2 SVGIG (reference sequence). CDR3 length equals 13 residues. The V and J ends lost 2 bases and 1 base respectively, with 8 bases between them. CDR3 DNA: TGTGCCTGGAGTCCCTATACGAACACTGAAGCTTTCTTT. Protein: CAWSPYTNTEAFF.

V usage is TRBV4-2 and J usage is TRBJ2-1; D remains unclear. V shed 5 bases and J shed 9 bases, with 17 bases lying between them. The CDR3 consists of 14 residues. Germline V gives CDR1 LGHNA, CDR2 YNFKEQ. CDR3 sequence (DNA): TGTGCCAGCAGCGTCCAGGAAGCGCTCGGTGAGCAGTTCTTC. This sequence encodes CASSVQEALGEQFF.

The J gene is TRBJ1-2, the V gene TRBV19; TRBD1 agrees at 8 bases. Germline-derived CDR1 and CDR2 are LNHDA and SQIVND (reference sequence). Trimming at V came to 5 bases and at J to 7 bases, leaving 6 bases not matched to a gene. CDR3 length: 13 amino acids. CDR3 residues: CASSRTGSFGYTF. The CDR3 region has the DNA TGTGCCAGTAGTCGGACAGGGTCTTTTGGCTACACCTTC.

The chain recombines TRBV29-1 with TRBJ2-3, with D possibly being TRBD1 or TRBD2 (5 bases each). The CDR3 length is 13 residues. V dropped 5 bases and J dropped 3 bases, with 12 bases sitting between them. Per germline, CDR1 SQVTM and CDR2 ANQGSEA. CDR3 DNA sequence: TGCAGCGTTCAGGGACGGGGAACAGATACGCAGTATTTT. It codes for CSVQGRGTDTQYF.

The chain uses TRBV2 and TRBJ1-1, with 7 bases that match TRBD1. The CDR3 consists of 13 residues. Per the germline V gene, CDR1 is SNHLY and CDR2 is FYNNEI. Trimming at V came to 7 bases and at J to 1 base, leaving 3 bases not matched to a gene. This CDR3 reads CASIRDRNTEAFF. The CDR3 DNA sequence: TGTGCCAGCATCCGGGACAGGAACACTGAAGCTTTCTTT.

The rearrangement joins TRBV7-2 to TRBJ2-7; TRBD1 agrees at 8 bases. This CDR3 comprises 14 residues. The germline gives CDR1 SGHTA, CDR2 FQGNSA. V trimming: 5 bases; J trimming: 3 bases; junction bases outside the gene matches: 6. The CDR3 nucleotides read TGTGCCAGCAGCCAGGGGGCGCGGAGCTACGAGCAGTACTTC. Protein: CASSQGARSYEQYF.

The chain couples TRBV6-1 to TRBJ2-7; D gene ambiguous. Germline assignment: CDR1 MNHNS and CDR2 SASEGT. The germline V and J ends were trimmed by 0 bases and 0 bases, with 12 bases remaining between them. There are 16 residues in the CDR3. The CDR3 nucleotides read TGTGCCAGCAGTGAAGCCTCAGGAAGGTTCTCCTACGAGCAGTACTTC. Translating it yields CASSEASGRFSYEQYF.

In nucleotides, the CDR3 is TGCGCCAGCAGCTTTCACACGCGGACCGCCTACAATGAGCAGTTCTTC. This encodes CASSFHTRTAYNEQFF. The rearrangement joins TRBV5-1 to TRBJ2-1, with D unclear. CDR1 is SGHRS and CDR2 is YFSETQ in the germline V gene. Trimming removed 2 bases at V and 2 bases at J, with 14 bases between. The CDR3 is 16 amino acids.

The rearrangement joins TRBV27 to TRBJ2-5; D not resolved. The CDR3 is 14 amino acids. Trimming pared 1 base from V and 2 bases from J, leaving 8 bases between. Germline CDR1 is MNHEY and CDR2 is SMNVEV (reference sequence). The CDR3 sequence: CASSLYGLQETQYF. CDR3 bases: TGTGCCAGCAGTTTATACGGCCTGCAAGAGACCCAGTACTTC.

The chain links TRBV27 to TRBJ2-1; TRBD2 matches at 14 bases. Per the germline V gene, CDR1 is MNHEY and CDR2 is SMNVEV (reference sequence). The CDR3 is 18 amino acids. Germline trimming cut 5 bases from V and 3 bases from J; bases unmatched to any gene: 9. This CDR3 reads CASSLTGTSGRIYNEQFF. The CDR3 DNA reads TGTGCCAGCAGTCTCACGGGGACTAGCGGGAGAATCTACAATGAGCAGTTCTTC.

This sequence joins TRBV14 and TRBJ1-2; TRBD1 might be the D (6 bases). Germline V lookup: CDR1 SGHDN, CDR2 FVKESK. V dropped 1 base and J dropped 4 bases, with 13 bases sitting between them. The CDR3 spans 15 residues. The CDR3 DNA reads TGTGCCAGCAGCCAAGGCCCGACAGGAACCTATGGCTACACCTTC. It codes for CASSQGPTGTYGYTF.

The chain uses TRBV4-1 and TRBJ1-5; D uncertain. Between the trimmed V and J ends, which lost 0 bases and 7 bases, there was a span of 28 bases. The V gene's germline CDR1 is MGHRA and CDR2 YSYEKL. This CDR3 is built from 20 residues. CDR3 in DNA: TGCGCCAGCAGCCAAGATAAGAGGATGACACGACTTCGAATGTGCCAGCCCCAGCATTTT. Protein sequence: CASSQDKRMTRLRMCQPQHF.

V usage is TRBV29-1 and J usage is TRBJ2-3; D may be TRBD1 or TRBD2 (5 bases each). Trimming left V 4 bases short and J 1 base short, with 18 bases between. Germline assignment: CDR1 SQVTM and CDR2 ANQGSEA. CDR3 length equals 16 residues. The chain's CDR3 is CSVVVRGTVGTDTQYF. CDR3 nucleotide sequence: TGCAGCGTTGTTGTTAGAGGGACCGTGGGCACAGATACGCAGTATTTT.

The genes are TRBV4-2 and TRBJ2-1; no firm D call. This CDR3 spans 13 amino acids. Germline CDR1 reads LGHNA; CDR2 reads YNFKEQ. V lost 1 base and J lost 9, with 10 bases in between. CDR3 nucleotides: TGTGCCAGCAGCCAAGTGACGTCGGGTGAGCAGTTCTTC. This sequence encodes CASSQVTSGEQFF.

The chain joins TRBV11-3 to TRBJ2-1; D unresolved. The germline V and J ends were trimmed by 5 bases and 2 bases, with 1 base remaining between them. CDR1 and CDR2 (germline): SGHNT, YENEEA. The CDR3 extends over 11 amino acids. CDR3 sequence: CASSTYNEQFF. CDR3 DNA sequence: TGTGCCAGCAGCACCTACAATGAGCAGTTCTTC.

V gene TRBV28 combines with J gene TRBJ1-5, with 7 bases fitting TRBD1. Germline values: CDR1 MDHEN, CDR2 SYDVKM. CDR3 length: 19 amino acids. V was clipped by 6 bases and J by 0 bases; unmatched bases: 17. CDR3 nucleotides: TGTGCCAGCAGACCCGGTAGACAGGGATTATTTAGTAGCAATCAGCCCCAGCATTTT. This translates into CASRPGRQGLFSSNQPQHF.

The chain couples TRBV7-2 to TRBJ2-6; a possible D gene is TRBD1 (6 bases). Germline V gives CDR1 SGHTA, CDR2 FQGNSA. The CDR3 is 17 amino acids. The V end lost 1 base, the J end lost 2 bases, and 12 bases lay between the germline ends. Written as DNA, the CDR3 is TGTGCCAGCAGCTTAGTAACAGGGCGGCCTGGGGCCAACGTCCTGACTTTC. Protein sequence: CASSLVTGRPGANVLTF. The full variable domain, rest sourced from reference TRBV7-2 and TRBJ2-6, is GAGVSQSPSNKVTEKGKDVELRCDPISGHTALYWYRQSLGQGLEFLIYFQGNSAPDKSGLPSDRFSAERTGGSVSTLTIQRTQQEDSAVYLCASSLVTGRPGANVLTFGAGSRLTVL.

The CDR3 DNA reads as TGTGCCAGCAGTTTATCTGTGCGGACTAGCACAGATACGCAGTATTTT. Its translation is CASSLSVRTSTDTQYF. The chain recombines TRBV27 with TRBJ2-3; D is possibly TRBD2 (5 bases). CDR1 and CDR2 from the germline V gene are MNHEY and SMNVEV (reference sequence). CDR3 length: 16 amino acids. V was pared by 0 bases and J by 0 bases, with 10 bases between.

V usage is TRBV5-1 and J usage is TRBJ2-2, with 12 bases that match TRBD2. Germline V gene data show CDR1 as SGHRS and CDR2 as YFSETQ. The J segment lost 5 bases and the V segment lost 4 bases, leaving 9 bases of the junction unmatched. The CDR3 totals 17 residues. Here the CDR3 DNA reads TGCGCCAGCAGCCTTGGACTAGCGGGAACCCAAACCGGGGAGCTGTTTTTT. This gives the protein CASSLGLAGTQTGELFF.

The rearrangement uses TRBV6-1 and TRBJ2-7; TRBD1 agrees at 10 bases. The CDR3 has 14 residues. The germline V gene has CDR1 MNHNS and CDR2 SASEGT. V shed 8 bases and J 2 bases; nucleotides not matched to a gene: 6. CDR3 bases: TGTGCCAGCCTAGGGGGACAGGGGACCTACGAGCAGTACTTC. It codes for CASLGGQGTYEQYF.

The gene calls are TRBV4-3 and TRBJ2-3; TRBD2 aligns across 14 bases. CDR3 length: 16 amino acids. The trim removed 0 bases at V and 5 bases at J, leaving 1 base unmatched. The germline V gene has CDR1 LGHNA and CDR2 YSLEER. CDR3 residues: CASSQDGLAGGDTQYF. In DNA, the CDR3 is TGCGCCAGCAGCCAAGACGGACTAGCGGGAGGAGATACGCAGTATTTT.

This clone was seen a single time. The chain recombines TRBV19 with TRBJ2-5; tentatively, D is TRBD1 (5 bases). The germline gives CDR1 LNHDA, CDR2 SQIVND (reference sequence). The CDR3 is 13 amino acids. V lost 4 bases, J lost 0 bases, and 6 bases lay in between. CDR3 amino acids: CASSTGYQETQYF. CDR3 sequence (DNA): TGTGCCAGTAGTACAGGGTACCAAGAGACCCAGTACTTC.

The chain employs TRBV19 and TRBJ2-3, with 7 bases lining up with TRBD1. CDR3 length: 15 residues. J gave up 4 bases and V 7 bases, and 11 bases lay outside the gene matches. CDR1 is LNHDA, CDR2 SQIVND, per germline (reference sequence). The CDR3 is CASTPGDSWSDTQYF. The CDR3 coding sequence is TGTGCCAGTACCCCAGGGGACAGTTGGTCAGATACGCAGTATTTT.

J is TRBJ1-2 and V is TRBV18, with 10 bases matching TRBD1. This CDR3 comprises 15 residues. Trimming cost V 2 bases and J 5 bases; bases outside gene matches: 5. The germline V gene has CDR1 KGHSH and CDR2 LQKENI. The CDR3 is CASSPGTGVQYGYTF. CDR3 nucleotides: TGTGCCAGCTCACCAGGGACAGGGGTTCAGTATGGCTACACCTTC.

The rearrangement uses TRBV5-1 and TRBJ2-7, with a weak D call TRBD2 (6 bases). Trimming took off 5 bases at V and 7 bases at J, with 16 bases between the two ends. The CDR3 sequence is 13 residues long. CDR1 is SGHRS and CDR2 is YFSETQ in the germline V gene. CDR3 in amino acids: CASSSGLLGEQYF. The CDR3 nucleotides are TGCGCCAGCAGTTCGGGACTCCTCGGGGAGCAGTACTTC.

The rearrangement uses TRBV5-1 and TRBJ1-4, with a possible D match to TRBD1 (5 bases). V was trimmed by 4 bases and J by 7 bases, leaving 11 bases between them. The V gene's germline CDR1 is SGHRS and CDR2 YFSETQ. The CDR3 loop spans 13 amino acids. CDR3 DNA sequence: TGCGCCAGCAGCCGAGAAGGGGTTGAAAAACTGTTTTTT. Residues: CASSREGVEKLFF.

DNA of the CDR3: TGTGCCAGTAGTAGCCGGCCGGGACAGGGAAACAATGAGCAGTTCTTC. It specifies CASSSRPGQGNNEQFF. The genes are TRBV19 and TRBJ2-1; the match to TRBD1 covers 9 bases. The CDR3 spans 16 residues. Germline V gene data show CDR1 as LNHDA and CDR2 as SQIVND (reference sequence). V dropped 4 bases and J dropped 5; count of bases not matched to a gene: 9.

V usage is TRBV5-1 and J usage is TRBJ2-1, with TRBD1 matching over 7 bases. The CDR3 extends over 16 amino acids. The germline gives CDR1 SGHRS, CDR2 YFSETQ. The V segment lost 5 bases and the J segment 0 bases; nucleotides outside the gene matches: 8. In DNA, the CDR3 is TGCGCCAGCAGTAGACAGGGCCTTAGCTCCTACAATGAGCAGTTCTTC. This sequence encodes CASSRQGLSSYNEQFF.

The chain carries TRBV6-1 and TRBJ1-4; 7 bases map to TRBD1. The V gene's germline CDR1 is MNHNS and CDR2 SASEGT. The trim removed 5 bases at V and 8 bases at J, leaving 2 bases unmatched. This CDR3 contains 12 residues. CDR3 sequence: CASSPGQEKLFF. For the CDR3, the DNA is TGTGCCAGCAGTCCGGGACAGGAAAAACTGTTTTTT.

The CDR3, as DNA: TGTGCCAGTAGTATCCGGACAGGCGAAGCTTTCTTT. It specifies CASSIRTGEAFF. The V and J genes are TRBV19 and TRBJ1-1, with 7 nucleotides matching TRBD1. V gave up 3 bases and J gave up 8 bases; unmatched junction bases: 3. Germline V lookup: CDR1 LNHDA, CDR2 SQIVND (reference sequence). The CDR3 spans 12 residues. Combining the CDR3 with reference TRBV19 and TRBJ1-1 gives the whole variable domain DGGITQSPKYLFRKEGQNVTLSCEQNLNHDAMYWYRQDPGQGLRLIYYSQIVNDFQKGDIAEGYSVSREKKESFPLTVTSAQKNPTAFYLCASSIRTGEAFFGQGTRLTVV.